A single TCR beta chain is shown here with its context. The sample's time point: peripheral blood 6 weeks after treatment start. Each patient gave between 1 and 8 samples of peripheral blood mononuclear cells, which were collected pretreatment and during treatment. Only in-frame clones appear in the TCRdb table, and some are missing; sequencing was by immunoSEQ multiplex PCR. The table lists around 66,000 clones, around nine tenths of them singletons. This specimen comes from a study of PD-L1 blockade in urothelial cancer. Across the study: Blood analysis occurred 3 weeks (second dose) and 6 weeks after treatment start.

Trimming took 1 base from V and 6 from J, leaving 9 bases between them. The CDR3 runs to 13 residues. Germline V gene data show CDR1 as MNHEY and CDR2 as SVGAGI. The TCR sequence derives from a man in his sixties with urothelial cancer. The genes are TRBV6-5 and TRBJ1-2, with D maybe TRBD1 (5 bases). Material: PBMCs, obtained around atezolizumab (anti-PD-L1) treatment. The CDR3 coding sequence is TGTGCCAGCAGTTACTTCAGGGAACATGGCTACACCTTC. Translation: CASSYFREHGYTF.